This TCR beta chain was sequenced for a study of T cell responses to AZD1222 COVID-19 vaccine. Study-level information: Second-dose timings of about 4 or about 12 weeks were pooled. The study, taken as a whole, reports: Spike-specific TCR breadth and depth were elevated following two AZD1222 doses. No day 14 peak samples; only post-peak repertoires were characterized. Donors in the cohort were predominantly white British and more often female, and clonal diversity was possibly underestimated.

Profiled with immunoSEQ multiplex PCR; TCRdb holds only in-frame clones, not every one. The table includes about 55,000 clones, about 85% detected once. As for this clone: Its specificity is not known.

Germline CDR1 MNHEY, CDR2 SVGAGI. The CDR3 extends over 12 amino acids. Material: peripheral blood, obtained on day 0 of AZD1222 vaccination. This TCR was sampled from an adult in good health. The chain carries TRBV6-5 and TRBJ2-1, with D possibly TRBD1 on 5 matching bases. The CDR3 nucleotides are TGTTCAACCGGCCGCAGGGTGGGTGAGCAGTTCTTC. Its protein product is CSTGRRVGEQFF.